This is a list of T cell receptor beta chains from one sample in a study of blood T cell repertoires in COVID-19. Using immunoSEQ multiplex PCR, the repertoire was profiled, and TCRdb retains in-frame clones only, with some absent. This table has 100,000 or so clones, roughly nine tenths appearing once. Material for sequencing was peripheral blood. The source of these receptors is a man in his fifties or sixties with active COVID-19. Both conserved end residues are part of each CDR3. A D gene is named only where the DNA matches it firmly. Rows give clone size only sometimes, using once, few, many, or a class for an expanded clone.

>.|TRBJ1-5|.|TRBV2
TGTGCCAGCAGTGGCGGCACAGGTCTTTTCATTTATAGCAATCAGCCCCAGCATTTT
CASSGGTGLFIYSNQPQHF
>.|TRBJ1-3|.|TRBV4-1
TGCGCCAGCAGCCCCCAGGACATACGAGGAAACACCATATATTTT
CASSPQDIRGNTIYF
>.|TRBJ2-2|once|TRBV2
TGTGCCAGCAGTGAAAGCGGAACGAACACCGGGGAGCTGTTTTTT
CASSESGTNTGELFF
>TRBD1|TRBJ1-1|once|TRBV6-5
TGTGCCAGCAGGAGACAGGGGGCGACGGGAGCTTTCTTT
CASRRQGATGAFF
>.|TRBJ2-7|.|TRBV19
TGTGCCAGTAGTTGGGGCAGCTCCTACGAGCAGTACTTC
CASSWGSSYEQYF
>TRBD2|TRBJ2-1|.|TRBV5-1
TGCGCCAGCAGCTTGGGACTAGCGGGCTACAATGAGCAGTTCTTC
CASSLGLAGYNEQFF
>TRBD1|TRBJ1-2|.|TRBV29-1
TGCAGCGTTGAAGATCCGGCGGCAGGGGGCGGGTATGGCTACACCTTC
CSVEDPAAGGGYGYTF
>TRBD1|TRBJ1-1|.|TRBV5-8
TGTGCCAGCAGCTTGACCGGACAGGGCACTAACGAAGCTTTCTTT
CASSLTGQGTNEAFF
>.|TRBJ1-1|.|TRBV21-1
TGTGCCAGCAGCTGGCCGGGAGAGGAGAGCACTGAAGCTTTCTTT
CASSWPGEESTEAFF
>.|TRBJ1-1|.|TRBV4-1
TGCGCCAGCAGCCAGGGGGGTAACACTGAAGCTTTCTTT
CASSQGGNTEAFF
>.|TRBJ2-5|.|TRBV29-1
TGCAGCGTTTATCACGGGGGGCTACAAGAGACCCAGTACTTC
CSVYHGGLQETQYF
>TRBD1|TRBJ1-4|.|TRBV5-1
TGCGCCAGCAGCTCGGGACAGGTTAATGAAAAACTGTTTTTT
CASSSGQVNEKLFF
>TRBD1|TRBJ2-4|.|TRBV10-3
TGTGCCATCAGTGAGTCGGGACAGGGTTTAAACATTCAGTACTTC
CAISESGQGLNIQYF
>TRBD2|TRBJ2-1|once|TRBV5-3
TGTGCCAGAAGCTTCGGACTAGCGGGGAGCTCCTACAATGAGCAGTTCTTC
CARSFGLAGSSYNEQFF
>TRBD1|TRBJ2-3|.|TRBV6-6
TGTGCCAGCAGTTACGCGGACAGGGTGGGAGATACGCAGTATTTT
CASSYADRVGDTQYF
>.|TRBJ2-7|.|TRBV7-9
TGTGCCAGCAGCTCAGATGGGGCAGGGGCGAGCTACGAGCAGTACTTC
CASSSDGAGASYEQYF
>TRBD1|TRBJ2-6|.|TRBV5-8
TGTGCCAGCAGCTTGCCAGGGGGCGTTTTAACCGGGGCCAACGTCCTGACTTTC
CASSLPGGVLTGANVLTF
>.|TRBJ2-3|.|TRBV19
TGTGCCAGTAGAGACAACACAGATACGCAGTATTTT
CASRDNTDTQYF
>TRBD2|TRBJ2-2|.|TRBV5-4
TGTGCCAGCAGCTTGCCTCTAGCGGGGGGGCGGACCGGGGAGCTGTTTTTT
CASSLPLAGGRTGELFF
>TRBD2|TRBJ2-2|.|TRBV5-1
TGCGCCAGCAGGGGACTAGCGGGGGAGACCGGGGAGCTGTTTTTT
CASRGLAGETGELFF
>TRBD1|TRBJ1-2|.|TRBV29-1
TGCAGCGTTTCCGGGACAGGCCGGGAGGGCTACACCTTC
CSVSGTGREGYTF
>.|TRBJ2-5|.|TRBV21-1
TGTGCCAGCAGCAATCTTAAGGGGGACAGGGTCGAAGAGACCCAGTACTTC
CASSNLKGDRVEETQYF
>.|TRBJ2-2|.|TRBV14
TGTGCCAGCAGCCCGTTGAACACCGGGGAGCTGTTTTTT
CASSPLNTGELFF